This is a list of T cell receptor beta chains from one sample in a study of read filtering for tumor transcriptome and immune sequencing. TCRdb re-derived calls from the reads in MiXCR, one entry per CDR3 protein. The sample carries 45,000 to 50,000 distinct CDR3 sequences, 10% to 15% recorded once. The sample comprised a population of CD138-negative cells sorted from bone marrow. These receptors were collected from a donor over 35 with multiple myeloma. The CDR3 runs from the conserved cysteine through the conserved F or W. A D gene is named only where the DNA matches it firmly. Size values are once, few and many counts, or a class for expanded clones, and some rows have none.

d_gene	v_gene	j_gene	abundance	CDR3nt	CDR3aa
TRBD1	TRBV7-2	TRBJ1-1	many	TGTGCCAGCAGCACCCTGACAGGGGGAACTGAAGCTTTCTTT	CASSTLTGGTEAFF
-	TRBV7-2	TRBJ2-1	many	TGTGCCAGCAGCAACCGGGCCCGTGCTGAGCAGTTCTTC	CASSNRARAEQFF
TRBD2	TRBV3-1	TRBJ2-1	many	TGTGCCAGCAGCCTCCTAGGAGGAGGACTAGTAAGCAATGAGCAGTTCTTC	CASSLLGGGLVSNEQFF
-	TRBV5-1	TRBJ2-7	many	TGCGCCAGCAGCTTGGACGGAGCAAACTACGAGCAGTACTTC	CASSLDGANYEQYF
TRBD1	TRBV19	TRBJ2-7	many	TGTGCCAGTAGTATTGGGACAGGCGTTACCTACGAGCAGTACTTC	CASSIGTGVTYEQYF
-	TRBV20-1	TRBJ2-2	many	TGCAGTGCCCTACGTGGGCAAGCTGGCGGGGAGCTGTTTTTT	CSALRGQAGGELFF
-	TRBV5-1	TRBJ2-1	many	TGCGCCAGCAGCTTGGGCGGGCAAACGAACAATGAGCAGTTCTTC	CASSLGGQTNNEQFF
-	TRBV29-1	TRBJ2-1	many	TGCAGCGTTTGCCCTCGGGGGTTACACCTTGAGCAGTTCTTC	CSVCPRGLHLEQFF
TRBD1	TRBV5-1	TRBJ2-4	many	TGCGCCAGCAGCTTGACGGCAGGGGGCTCCATTCAGTACTTC	CASSLTAGGSIQYF
-	TRBV4-2	TRBJ2-1	many	TGTGCCAGCAGCCAAGAAGGTCACAACTCCTACAATGAGCAGTTCTTC	CASSQEGHNSYNEQFF
-	TRBV19	TRBJ2-4	once	TGTGCCAGTAGTCCCGGCGGGCGGGTGTATATTCAGTACTTC	CASSPGGRVYIQYF
-	TRBV7-2	TRBJ2-7	many	TGTGCCAGCAGCCCCGGCCCGGGACTGGGCTCCTACGAGCAGTACTTC	CASSPGPGLGSYEQYF
TRBD2	TRBV2	TRBJ2-7	-	TGTGCTAGCAGTGGGGTGGGACTAGCGGTGACTTACGAGCAGTGCTTC	CASSGVGLAVTYEQCF
-	TRBV12-3/TRBV12-4	TRBJ2-1	many	TGTGCCAGCAGCCGACTGGATGAGCAGTTCTTC	CASSRLDEQFF
-	TRBV5-1	TRBJ1-4	many	TGCGCCAGCAGGGTTGGGGGCAGCCGTTCAACTAATGAAAAACTGTTTTTT	CASRVGGSRSTNEKLFF
-	TRBV5-1	TRBJ1-2	many	TGCGCCAGCAGCCTACCGACGGCTAACTATGGCTACACCTTC	CASSLPTANYGYTF
TRBD1	TRBV28	TRBJ1-3	many	TGTGCCAGCAGTCGGACAGGCAACTCTGGAAACACCATATATTTT	CASSRTGNSGNTIYF
TRBD1	TRBV5-1	TRBJ2-1	few	TGCGCCAGCACTGCAGGGACAGGGGGCCGGGAGCAGTTCTTC	CASTAGTGGREQFF
TRBD2	TRBV20-1	TRBJ2-5	many	TGCAGTGCTGATGGACTAGCGGGAGAGACCCAGTACTTC	CSADGLAGETQYF
-	TRBV12-3/TRBV12-4	TRBJ1-1	many	TGTGCCAGCAGCGTTGGGGGGGGGCTAGGTTTCACTGAAGCTTTCTTT	CASSVGGGLGFTEAFF
TRBD2	TRBV12-3/TRBV12-4	TRBJ2-5	many	TGTGCCAGCAGCATTACTAGCGCCCAAGAGACCCAGTACTTC	CASSITSAQETQYF
TRBD1	TRBV20-1	TRBJ2-2	many	TGCAGTGCTAGAGACAGGGGGCGGAGGAACACCGGGGAGCTGTTTTTT	CSARDRGRRNTGELFF
TRBD2	TRBV11-2	TRBJ2-7	many	TGTGCCAGCAGCTCCTCAGCGGGAGACTCTCCTTACGAGCAGTACTTC	CASSSSAGDSPYEQYF
-	TRBV20-1	TRBJ2-7	few	TGCAGTGCTAGGACTACCTCCTACGAGCAGTACTTC	CSARTTSYEQYF
TRBD1	TRBV5-1	TRBJ2-7	-	TGCGCCAGCAGCTCGACAGGGGAGCAACTCGGGCAGTACTTC	CASSSTGEQLGQYF
TRBD1	TRBV6-2/TRBV6-3	TRBJ2-6	many	TGTGCCAGCTGGACAGGGGGCCCTGGGGCCAACGTCCTGACTTTC	CASWTGGPGANVLTF
-	TRBV6-4	TRBJ2-1	medium-sized	TGTGCCAGCATAGAAGAGTACAATGAGCAGTTCTTC	CASIEEYNEQFF
-	TRBV20-1	TRBJ1-5	-	TGCAGTGCGTCTCAGGGACTTGACAATCAGCCCCAGCATTTT	CSASQGLDNQPQHF
-	TRBV7-9	TRBJ2-1	medium-sized	TGTGCCAGCAGCCAGGGGTTTCGGCAGTTCTTC	CASSQGFRQFF
TRBD1	TRBV20-1	TRBJ1-5	many	TGCAGTGCTGCTCAACAGGGGCTCAATCAGCCCCAGCATTTT	CSAAQQGLNQPQHF
-	TRBV12-3/TRBV12-4	TRBJ1-4	many	TGTGCCAGCAGTCCCAGGGGAAAACTGTTTTTT	CASSPRGKLFF
-	TRBV12-5	TRBJ1-1	many	TGTGCTAGTGGTTTGCCAAACAGAGGGGACACTGAAGCTTTCTTT	CASGLPNRGDTEAFF
-	TRBV6-2/TRBV6-3	TRBJ2-7	many	TGTGCCAGCAGTTCCGAGGAGGGAGTCTACTACGAGCAGTACTTC	CASSSEEGVYYEQYF
-	TRBV20-1	TRBJ1-1	many	TGCAGTGCTAGGGTGACGGGGGCGGTCACTGAAGCTTTCTTT	CSARVTGAVTEAFF
-	TRBV30	TRBJ1-4	many	TGTGCCTGGAACAAGGGCCTTAATGAAAAACTGTTTTTT	CAWNKGLNEKLFF
-	TRBV6-6	TRBJ2-2	many	TGTGCCAGCAGTTACCCCCCAGCTTACACCGGGGAGCTGTTTTTT	CASSYPPAYTGELFF
TRBD1	TRBV29-1	TRBJ2-2	few	TGCAGCGTTGAGCAGGGGGTGAACACCGGGGAGCTGTCTTTT	CSVEQGVNTGELSF
TRBD2	TRBV29-1	TRBJ2-5	many	TGCAGCGTTGAAAGCGGGAGGGAAGAGACCCAGTACTTC	CSVESGREETQYF
-	TRBV4-2	TRBJ2-7	many	TGTGCCAGCAGCCGAAATCTCTATTCCTACGAGCAGTACTTC	CASSRNLYSYEQYF
TRBD2	TRBV9	TRBJ2-2	many	TGTGCCAGCAGCTACGGACTAGCGTCGAACACCGGGGAGCTGTTTTTT	CASSYGLASNTGELFF
-	TRBV24-1	TRBJ2-1	few	TGTGCCACCAGTGATTATAGGACGAAAAACAATGAGCAGTTCTTC	CATSDYRTKNNEQFF
-	TRBV20-1	TRBJ2-3	many	TGCAGTGCTAGAGATCGTGTAGGCAGGGGCACAGATACGCAGTATTTT	CSARDRVGRGTDTQYF
-	TRBV19	TRBJ1-6	many	TGTGCCAGTAGCCCGGACCGGGAGGCTTCACCCCTCCACTTT	CASSPDREASPLHF
-	TRBV7-9	TRBJ1-2	many	TGTGCCAGCAGCTTAGTAGGGACAAACTATGGCTACACCTTC	CASSLVGTNYGYTF
-	TRBV7-2	TRBJ2-5	many	TGTGCCAGCAGCTTTTCCTATGGAAGGGCGGAGACCCAGTACTTC	CASSFSYGRAETQYF
-	TRBV7-8	TRBJ2-3	many	TGTGCCAGCAGCTTAGCGTCTAGATCAGATACGCAGTATTTT	CASSLASRSDTQYF
TRBD1	TRBV20-1	TRBJ2-1	many	TGCAGTGCTAGGGGGGTCGCGGGACAGGGGGTACTGGAGCAGTTCTTC	CSARGVAGQGVLEQFF
TRBD1	TRBV12-3/TRBV12-4	TRBJ2-1	many	TGTGCCAGCAGTTCGGACAGGGCCTCCTACAATGAGCAGTTCTTC	CASSSDRASYNEQFF
TRBD2	TRBV7-2	TRBJ2-2	many	TGTGCCAGCAGCTTTGCCTTCATAGCGGGAGGAGGGAACACCGGGGAGCTGTTTTTT	CASSFAFIAGGGNTGELFF
-	TRBV7-9	TRBJ1-4	many	TGTGCCAGCACCCGAGCCGGCACTAATGAAAAACTGTTTTTT	CASTRAGTNEKLFF
TRBD2	TRBV29-1	TRBJ2-3	many	TGCAGCGTTGGGACTAGCGAAGATACGCAGTATTTT	CSVGTSEDTQYF
TRBD1	TRBV7-3	TRBJ1-1	many	TGTGCCAGCAGCAAACAGGGGGCGCGAAACACTGAAGCTTTCTTT	CASSKQGARNTEAFF